Below are 23 T cell receptor beta chains sequenced from a single sample in a study of T-cell reconstitution after alpha-beta-depleted transplantation in children. Using unique molecular identifiers, the investigators prepared the TCRbeta library. Via MiXCR, TCRdb re-called the PCR reads, giving one row per CDR3 protein. The sample lists around 400,000 distinct CDR3 sequences, roughly 20% occurring once. The sample consisted of PBMCs from the stem cell graft donor, taken from the stem cell graft. These receptors were obtained from a human donor who donated a stem cell graft to a child with acute myeloid leukemia.

This clonotype was picked up a small number of times. The chain couples TRBV12-3 or TRBV12-4 to TRBJ2-1; the match to TRBD2 covers 9 bases. The CDR3 covers 17 residues. The V segment lost 1 base and the J segment 0 bases; nucleotides outside the gene matches: 4. The DNA of the CDR3 is TGTGCCAGCAGTTTAGGAGGGACTAGCAACTCCTACAATGAGCAGTTCTTC. It encodes CASSLGGTSNSYNEQFF.

The rearrangement uses TRBV6-2 or TRBV6-3 and TRBJ2-1, with 9 bases identical to TRBD2. CDR1 MNHEY and CDR2 SVGEGT come from the germline V gene. There are 20 residues in the CDR3. J was trimmed by 0 bases and V by 6 bases; bases with no gene match: 18. The CDR3 reads CASRQPRGLAGISSYNEQFF. CDR3 nucleotides: TGTGCCAGCAGACAACCCCGAGGGCTAGCGGGGATCAGCTCCTACAATGAGCAGTTCTTC.

This clonotype appeared a few times. The chain has TRBV11-2 and TRBJ1-1, with TRBD1 identical over 10 bases. This CDR3 region has 16 residues. CDR1 and CDR2 from the germline V gene are SGHAT and FQNNGV. Trimming took 5 bases from V and 5 from J; bases not matched to a gene: 11. In DNA, the CDR3 is TGTGCCAGCAGCACACTATTAGGGACAGGGGAGACTGAAGCTTTCTTT. Protein: CASSTLLGTGETEAFF.

In this sample, this clonotype turned up many times. The CDR3 region is CASSQSSSYNEQFF. In DNA, the CDR3 is TGCGCCAGCAGCCAATCTAGCTCCTACAATGAGCAGTTCTTC. This chain uses TRBV4-3 with TRBJ2-1; D not resolved. Germline CDR1 reads LGHNA; CDR2 reads YSLEER. The CDR3 is made up of 14 amino acids. V dropped 2 bases and J dropped 0 bases, with 5 bases sitting between them.

The CDR3 protein is CASSQGGLSGGADQETQYF. CDR3 DNA: TGCGCCAGCAGCCAAGGCGGCCTTTCGGGGGGAGCAGACCAAGAGACCCAGTACTTC. The chain is built from TRBV4-3 and TRBJ2-5, with TRBD2 matching 7 bases. CDR1 is LGHNA and CDR2 is YSLEER in the germline V gene. The CDR3 is 19 residues long. J gave up 0 bases and V 1 base, and 14 bases lay outside the gene matches.

This clonotype is a singleton in its sample. CDR3 region: CASSQEDVLGLAETQYF. In DNA form, the CDR3 reads TGTGCCAGCAGCCAAGAAGACGTTCTGGGGCTTGCGGAGACCCAGTACTTC. The chain employs TRBV3-1 and TRBJ2-5; perhaps TRBD1 as D (5 bases). The CDR3 loop spans 17 amino acids. Germline V CDR1 and CDR2: LGHDT, YNNKEL (reference sequence). V was shortened by 0 bases and J by 5 bases, with 19 bases between the two germline ends.

This clonotype appeared a few times. The chain has TRBV7-2 and TRBJ2-1, with a tentative D call TRBD1 (6 bases). CDR3 length: 14 residues. Germline V gene sequence: CDR1 SGHTA, CDR2 FQGNSA. V dropped 5 bases and J dropped 12 bases, with 20 bases sitting between them. In DNA form, the CDR3 reads TGTGCCAGCAGCCTCACAGGGTTATTAGGTGTGCAGTTCTTC. Encoded protein: CASSLTGLLGVQFF.

This clonotype has only a few counts. The rearrangement uses TRBV12-3 or TRBV12-4 and TRBJ2-1, with D possibly being TRBD2 (6 bases). V lost 6 bases and J 3 bases, leaving 18 bases between the germline ends. This CDR3 region has 16 residues. DNA for the CDR3: TGTGCCAGCAGAAAGGAGACTAGGGGATTCTACAATGAGCAGTTCTTC. This encodes CASRKETRGFYNEQFF.

In its sample, this clonotype was seen many times. V is TRBV20-1 and J is TRBJ2-5; perhaps D is TRBD1 or TRBD2 (5 bases each). The CDR3 is 12 amino acids. Germline V gene sequence: CDR1 DFQATT, CDR2 SNEGSKA (reference sequence). Trimming took 7 bases from V and 0 from J, leaving 9 bases between them. The chain's CDR3 is CSGETDQETQYF. In DNA form, the CDR3 reads TGCAGTGGGGAGACAGACCAAGAGACCCAGTACTTC.

The CDR3 loop is CASSERQGKSGEQYF. The DNA of the CDR3 is TGTGCCAGCAGTGAAAGACAGGGGAAGAGCGGCGAGCAGTACTTC. The chain uses TRBV6-1 and TRBJ2-7; 8 bases agree with TRBD1. Trimming at V came to 2 bases and at J to 6 bases, leaving 9 bases not matched to a gene. CDR3 length equals 15 residues. The germline gives CDR1 MNHNS, CDR2 SASEGT.

V and J are TRBV10-2 and TRBJ2-3; D may be TRBD2 (5 bases). This CDR3 is 12 amino acids long. Trimming stripped 5 bases from V and 5 bases from J, with 8 bases between. Germline CDR1 and CDR2: WSHSY and SAAADI. DNA for the CDR3: TGCGCCAGCAGTCAGAGGGTAGATACGCAGTATTTT. This encodes CASSQRVDTQYF.

In its sample, this clonotype was seen many times. V gene TRBV20-1 combines with J gene TRBJ2-1; TRBD2 matches at 13 bases. The trim removed 5 bases at V and 8 bases at J, leaving 9 bases unmatched. The CDR3 runs 15 residues. The germline V gene has CDR1 DFQATT and CDR2 SNEGSKA (reference sequence). CDR3 residues: CSASRTSGSADEQFF. The DNA for the CDR3 is TGCAGTGCTTCACGGACTAGCGGGAGTGCGGATGAGCAGTTCTTC.

This clonotype appeared a few times. The V gene is TRBV20-1, the J gene TRBJ1-5; 7 nucleotides agree with TRBD1. This CDR3 is 14 amino acids long. The V segment lost 5 bases and the J segment 11 bases; nucleotides outside the gene matches: 15. The V gene's germline CDR1 is DFQATT and CDR2 SNEGSKA (reference sequence). CDR3 nucleotide sequence: TGCAGTGCTCGCCAAGGACAGGCCTTATCCACCCAGCATTTT. It codes for CSARQGQALSTQHF.

This clonotype appeared many times. This rearrangement joins TRBV9 to TRBJ2-7; D may be TRBD1 or TRBD2 (5 bases each). Germline V CDR1 and CDR2: SGDLS, YYNGEE. CDR3 length: 13 amino acids. V lost 4 bases and J 4 bases, leaving 12 bases between the germline ends. In DNA, the CDR3 is TGTGCCAGCAGCAAAGGGACGGGTTACGAGCAGTACTTC. It specifies CASSKGTGYEQYF.

This clonotype appeared once. The chain combines TRBV27 with TRBJ2-2, with 7 bases identical to TRBD2. The CDR3 length is 15 residues. The V gene end was trimmed by 4 bases and the J gene end by 6 bases; junction bases not matched to a gene: 8. Germline V gene data show CDR1 as MNHEY and CDR2 as SMNVEV (reference sequence). CDR3 coding DNA: TGTGCCAGCAGTTGGGGGGGGAGGTTGGCCGGGGAGCTGTTTTTT. As protein: CASSWGGRLAGELFF.

This clonotype occurred a few times. CDR3 coding DNA: TGTGCCAGCAGTGACCCGAGCACAGATACGCAGTATTTT. This gives the protein CASSDPSTDTQYF. The V and J genes are TRBV6-5 and TRBJ2-3; D call uncertain. The V gene's germline CDR1 is MNHEY and CDR2 SVGAGI. Trimming stripped 5 bases from V and 0 bases from J, with 6 bases between. This CDR3 comprises 13 residues.

This clonotype was observed a few times. The CDR3 nucleotides are TGTGCCAGCAGTTTAACGGGCAAATACGAGCAGTACTTC. Its translation is CASSLTGKYEQYF. The chain links TRBV6-2 or TRBV6-3 to TRBJ2-7; unclear D gene. CDR1 is MNHEY and CDR2 is SVGEGT in the germline V gene. This CDR3 is 13 amino acids long. The V end was cut by 4 bases, the J end by 4 bases, with 11 bases between.

The sample holds a few counts of this clonotype. The V call is TRBV4-2, the J call TRBJ2-6; 12 nucleotides align to TRBD2. The CDR3 is 20 residues long. The V and J ends lost 2 bases and 0 bases, in that order; junction bases with no gene match: 8. In germline, CDR1 is LGHNA, CDR2 YNFKEQ. The CDR3, as DNA: TGTGCCAGCAGCCAACGACTAGCGGGAGCTGGTGCCTCTGGGGCCAACGTCCTGACTTTC. Translating it yields CASSQRLAGAGASGANVLTF.

The chain employs TRBV6-6 and TRBJ1-1, with D hard to call. Germline CDR1 is MNHNY and CDR2 is SVGAGI (reference sequence). The CDR3 sequence is 13 residues long. Trimming stripped 6 bases from V and 1 base from J, with 9 bases between. The CDR3, as DNA: TGTGCCAGCAGCGCCCAGCCGAACACTGAAGCTTTCTTT. Encoded protein: CASSAQPNTEAFF.

This clonotype was seen many times. The V call is TRBV20-1, the J call TRBJ1-3, with D possibly TRBD1 on 5 matching bases. The CDR3 is 14 residues long. The V gene's germline CDR1 is DFQATT and CDR2 SNEGSKA (reference sequence). With 3 bases removed from V and 2 bases from J, the gap between germline ends came to 11 bases. The CDR3 sequence is CSASFGGTGNTIYF. The CDR3 nucleotides are TGCAGTGCTAGTTTCGGGGGAACTGGAAACACCATATATTTT.

This clonotype was detected a few times. The J gene is TRBJ2-7, the V gene TRBV9; 7 bases fit TRBD1. CDR3 size: 17 residues. With 4 bases clipped from V and 0 bases from J, the junction kept 13 bases outside the gene matches. Germline-derived CDR1 and CDR2 are SGDLS and YYNGEE. The CDR3 nucleotides read TGTGCCAGCAGCCCCAGGCGTTGGGGACAGACCTCCTACGAGCAGTACTTC. Protein: CASSPRRWGQTSYEQYF.

The rearrangement links TRBV2 to TRBJ1-4; unclear D gene. The CDR3 loop spans 15 amino acids. V lost 4 bases and J 3 bases, leaving 12 bases between the germline ends. In germline, CDR1 is SNHLY, CDR2 FYNNEI. Here the CDR3 reads CASSAPGRANEKLFF. CDR3 sequence (DNA): TGTGCCAGCAGTGCGCCGGGGAGGGCTAATGAAAAACTGTTTTTT. Supplemented by reference TRBV2 and TRBJ1-4, the full variable domain reads EPEVTQTPSHQVTQMGQEVILRCVPISNHLYFYWYRQILGQKVEFLVSFYNNEISEKSEIFDDQFSVERPDGSNFTLKIRSTKLEDSAMYFCASSAPGRANEKLFFGSGTQLSVL.

This clonotype was seen just once. The chain couples TRBV28 to TRBJ2-7, with 8 positions matching TRBD2. Unmatched junction bases numbered 5, after V lost 5 bases and J lost 2 bases. Germline lookup yields CDR1 MDHEN and CDR2 SYDVKM. CDR3 size: 14 residues. CDR3 loop: CASSAIAGTYEQYF. The CDR3 DNA is TGTGCCAGCAGTGCGATAGCGGGGACCTACGAGCAGTACTTC.